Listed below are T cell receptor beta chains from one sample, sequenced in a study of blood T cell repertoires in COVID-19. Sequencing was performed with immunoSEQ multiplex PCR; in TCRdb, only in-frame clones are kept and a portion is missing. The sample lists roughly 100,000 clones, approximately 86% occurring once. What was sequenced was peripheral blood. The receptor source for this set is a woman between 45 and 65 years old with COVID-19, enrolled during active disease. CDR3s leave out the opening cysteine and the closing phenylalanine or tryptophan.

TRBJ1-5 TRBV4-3 ASSQDRGNQPQH
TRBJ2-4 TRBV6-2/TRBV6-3 ASSYPDRGVAKNIQY
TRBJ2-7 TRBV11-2 ASSDLGTGPLGEQY
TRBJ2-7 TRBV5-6 ASSLGGLYEQY
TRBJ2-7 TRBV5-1 ASSPGRGSYEQY
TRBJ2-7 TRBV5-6 ASSRDTFSYEQY
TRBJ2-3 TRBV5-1 ASSLAGGRTDTQY
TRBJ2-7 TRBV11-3 ASSLRTDPREQY
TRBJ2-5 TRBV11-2 ASSLVGGGASETQY
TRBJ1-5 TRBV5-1 ASSLGGSNQPQH